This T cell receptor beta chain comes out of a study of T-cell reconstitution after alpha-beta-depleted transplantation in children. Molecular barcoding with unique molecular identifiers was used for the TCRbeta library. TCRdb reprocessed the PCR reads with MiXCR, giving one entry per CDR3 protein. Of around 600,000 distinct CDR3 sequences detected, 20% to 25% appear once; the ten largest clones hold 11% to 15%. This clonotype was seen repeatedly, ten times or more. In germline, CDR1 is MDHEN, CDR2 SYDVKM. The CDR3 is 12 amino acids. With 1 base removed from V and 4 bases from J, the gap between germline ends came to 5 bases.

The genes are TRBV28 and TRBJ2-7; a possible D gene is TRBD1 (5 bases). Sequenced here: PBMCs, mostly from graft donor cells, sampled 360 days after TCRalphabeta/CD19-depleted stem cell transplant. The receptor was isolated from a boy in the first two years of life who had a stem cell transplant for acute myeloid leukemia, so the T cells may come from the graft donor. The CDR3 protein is CASSLSGYEQYV. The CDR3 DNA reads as TGTGCCAGCAGTTTATCAGGGTACGAGCAGTACGTC.